Shown below are 25 T cell receptor beta chains from a single sample sequenced in a study of cytomegalovirus exposure and HLA in healthy donors. Only in-frame clones appear in the TCRdb table, and some are missing; sequencing was by immunoSEQ multiplex PCR. In the table there are under 250,000 clones, roughly 87% of which are singletons. Sequenced: PBMCs. The receptor source for this set is a man between 18 and 35 years old in good health and CMV-seropositive.

The V gene is TRBV25-1, the J gene TRBJ2-3; D is uncertain. This CDR3 contains 16 residues. Trimming pared 2 bases from V and 2 bases from J, leaving 14 bases between. Germline V gene sequence: CDR1 MGHDK, CDR2 SYGVNS. The CDR3 sequence is CASSENPVRYTDTQYF. In nucleotides, the CDR3 is TGTGCCAGCAGTGAAAATCCGGTCCGCTACACAGATACGCAGTATTTT. The complete variable domain, with remaining parts taken from reference TRBV25-1 and TRBJ2-3, reads EADIYQTPRYLVIGTGKKITLECSQTMGHDKMYWYQQDPGMELHLIHYSYGVNSTEKGDLSSESTVSRIRTEHFPLTLESARPSHTSQYLCASSENPVRYTDTQYFGPGTRLTVL.

The gene calls are TRBV29-1 and TRBJ1-1; D possibly corresponds to TRBD1 (5 bases). CDR3 length: 13 residues. Germline V gene lookup returns CDR1 SQVTM and CDR2 ANQGSEA. The V end lost 7 bases, the J end lost 5 bases, and 17 bases lay between the germline ends. CDR3 DNA: TGCAGCGCCGCTTGGTCGGGGGATACTGAAGCTTTCTTT. Translation gives CSAAWSGDTEAFF. The variable domain in full, completed from reference TRBV29-1 and TRBJ1-1, reads SAVISQKPSRDICQRGTSLTIQCQVDSQVTMMFWYRQQPGQSLTLIATANQGSEATYESGFVIDKFPISRPNLTFSTLTVSNMSPEDSSIYLCSAAWSGDTEAFFGQGTRLTVV.

The rearrangement uses TRBV10-3 and TRBJ1-5; possible D gene TRBD1, 6 bases. Trimming took 2 bases from V and 7 from J, leaving 15 bases between them. CDR3 length equals 15 residues. CDR1 ENHRY and CDR2 SYGVKD come from the germline V gene. CDR3 protein: CAISELQGQLQPQHF. As DNA, the CDR3 is TGTGCCATCAGTGAGCTCCAGGGGCAGCTACAGCCCCAGCATTTT.

The chain couples TRBV10-3 to TRBJ1-2, with 9 bases lining up with TRBD1. Losses at the gene ends were 3 bases for V and 5 bases for J; bases not matched to a gene: 4. CDR3 size: 14 residues. The germline gives CDR1 ENHRY, CDR2 SYGVKD. As DNA, the CDR3 is TGTGCCATCAGTGAACAGGGGGCGCGGTATGGCTACACCTTC. As protein: CAISEQGARYGYTF.

In this sample, this clone turned up once. The CDR3 DNA reads as TGCGCCAGCAGCTTGATACAGGGCGAAGAGACCCAGTACTTC. Translation gives CASSLIQGEETQYF. The genes are TRBV5-1 and TRBJ2-5; weak D call: TRBD1 (6 bases). The V gene lost 1 base and the J gene lost 3 bases, with 10 bases spanning the gap. This CDR3 is built from 14 residues. Germline V CDR1 and CDR2: SGHRS, YFSETQ.

To note about this clone: One end of the junction varies from germline; a read error may be responsible. J is TRBJ1-4 and V is TRBV2; TRBD1 agrees at 7 bases. The length of the CDR3 is 15 residues. Germline CDR1 and CDR2: SNHLY and FYNNEI. Here the CDR3 DNA reads TGTGCGAGCAGGGGGATGGGGACAGTGGCTGAAAAACTGTTTTTT. This gives the protein CASRGMGTVAEKLFF.

This clone was detected ten times or more. The V call is TRBV19, the J call TRBJ1-4; D gene ambiguous. V lost 6 bases to trimming and J lost 7 bases, with 12 bases between them. The CDR3 sequence is 13 residues long. The germline V gene has CDR1 LNHDA and CDR2 SQIVND (reference sequence). The CDR3 nucleotides read TGTGCCAGTAGCCGCGCGGTGGGTGAAAAACTGTTTTTT. Its translation: CASSRAVGEKLFF. The full variable domain, with the rest looked up from reference TRBV19 and TRBJ1-4, is DGGITQSPKYLFRKEGQNVTLSCEQNLNHDAMYWYRQDPGQGLRLIYYSQIVNDFQKGDIAEGYSVSREKKESFPLTVTSAQKNPTAFYLCASSRAVGEKLFFGSGTQLSVL.

This clone has a single count. The rearrangement joins TRBV29-1 to TRBJ2-7, with 10 bases aligning to TRBD1. The CDR3 runs to 14 residues. Germline assignment: CDR1 SQVTM and CDR2 ANQGSEA. The junction had 10 bases not matched to a gene; V was cut back by 5 bases and J by 6 bases. CDR3: CSVCSGTGEVEQYF. The CDR3 DNA follows: TGCAGCGTTTGTTCCGGGACAGGGGAAGTCGAGCAGTACTTC.

CDR3 sequence (DNA): TGTGCCAGCAGCGTAGATCCTAGCGGGAACAATGAGCAGTTCTTC. Residues: CASSVDPSGNNEQFF. The V and J genes are TRBV9 and TRBJ2-1; 9 bases map to TRBD2. The CDR3 loop spans 15 amino acids. Germline V gives CDR1 SGDLS, CDR2 YYNGEE. Trimming took 0 bases from V and 5 from J; bases not matched to a gene: 3.

DNA for the CDR3: TGTGCCAGCAGTTACTCGATGCCAGGGGTCACTGAAGCTTTCTTT. Protein product: CASSYSMPGVTEAFF. The chain joins TRBV6-5 to TRBJ1-1; D might be TRBD1 (6 bases). This CDR3 contains 15 residues. Per germline, CDR1 MNHEY and CDR2 SVGAGI. Trimming removed 0 bases at V and 4 bases at J, with 12 bases between.

The rearrangement uses TRBV19 and TRBJ1-1, with D maybe TRBD1 (6 bases). Germline CDR1 reads LNHDA; CDR2 reads SQIVND (reference sequence). The CDR3 loop spans 17 amino acids. V shed 2 bases and J shed 1 base, with 17 bases lying between them. The CDR3 coding sequence is TGTGCCAGTAGTATACGCCAGGGGTATGTGGGGAACACTGAAGCTTTCTTT. Its protein product is CASSIRQGYVGNTEAFF. Supplemented by reference TRBV19 and TRBJ1-1, the full variable domain reads DGGITQSPKYLFRKEGQNVTLSCEQNLNHDAMYWYRQDPGQGLRLIYYSQIVNDFQKGDIAEGYSVSREKKESFPLTVTSAQKNPTAFYLCASSIRQGYVGNTEAFFGQGTRLTVV.

This chain joins TRBV5-1 and TRBJ1-2; 8 bases fit TRBD1. Trimming cost V 0 bases and J 7 bases; bases outside gene matches: 5. The CDR3 is 14 residues long. CDR1 is SGHRS and CDR2 is YFSETQ in the germline V gene. CDR3 region: CASSLGQGASGYTF. CDR3 coding DNA: TGCGCCAGCAGCTTGGGTCAGGGGGCCAGTGGCTACACCTTC.

This rearrangement joins TRBV15 to TRBJ2-3; 10 nucleotides match TRBD2. J lost 1 base, V lost 1 base, and 2 bases had no gene match. The V gene's germline CDR1 is LNHNV and CDR2 YYDKDF (reference sequence). The CDR3 is 16 amino acids. CDR3 sequence (DNA): TGTGCCACCAGCAGAGCTAGCGGGAGTCGCACAGATACGCAGTATTTT. Its protein product is CATSRASGSRTDTQYF.

The V gene is TRBV30, the J gene TRBJ1-4, with D possibly being TRBD1 (5 bases). The CDR3 contains 15 residues. CDR1 and CDR2 from the germline V gene are GTSNPN and SVGIG (reference sequence). The V end was cut by 5 bases, the J end by 5 bases, with 18 bases between. CDR3 sequence reads: CAWAWGQGPNEKLFF. The CDR3 nucleotides are TGTGCCTGGGCCTGGGGCCAAGGGCCAAATGAAAAACTGTTTTTT.

The V and J genes are TRBV7-2 and TRBJ2-3; D ambiguous. With 0 bases removed from V and 5 bases from J, the gap between germline ends came to 9 bases. Germline V CDR1 and CDR2: SGHTA, FQGNSA. The CDR3 spans 14 residues. The CDR3 sequence is CASSLAHGRDTQYF. The CDR3 DNA follows: TGTGCCAGCAGCTTAGCGCACGGAAGAGATACGCAGTATTTT.

V usage is TRBV4-1 and J usage is TRBJ1-4; D not resolved. Germline V CDR1 and CDR2: MGHRA, YSYEKL. Trimming shortened V by 4 bases and J by 0 bases, and 9 bases separated the two germline ends. The CDR3 is 15 amino acids. The CDR3 here is CASSRTGATNEKLFF. CDR3 DNA sequence: TGCGCCAGCAGCCGGACTGGCGCAACTAATGAAAAACTGTTTTTT.

In its sample, this clone was seen once. V is TRBV18 and J is TRBJ2-7; TRBD2 agrees at 7 bases. CDR1 is KGHSH and CDR2 is LQKENI in the germline V gene. The V gene end was trimmed by 3 bases and the J gene end by 0 bases; junction bases not matched to a gene: 5. The length of the CDR3 is 15 residues. In nucleotides, the CDR3 is TGTGCCAGCTCACCGACTAGCCCCAGCTCCTACGAGCAGTACTTC. This codes for CASSPTSPSSYEQYF. Using reference TRBV18 and TRBJ2-7 for the parts outside the CDR3, the full variable domain is NAGVMQNPRHLVRRRGQEARLRCSPMKGHSHVYWYRQLPEEGLKFMVYLQKENIIDESGMPKERFSAEFPKEGPSILRIQQVVRGDSAAYFCASSPTSPSSYEQYFGPGTRLTVT.

V is TRBV9 and J is TRBJ2-7; weak D call: TRBD2 (5 bases). V lost 0 bases, J lost 6 bases, and 13 bases lay in between. The germline CDR1 and CDR2 sequences are SGDLS and YYNGEE. The CDR3 spans 14 residues. This CDR3 reads CASSVEPSSAEQYF. Written as DNA, the CDR3 is TGTGCCAGCAGCGTAGAACCTAGCTCAGCCGAGCAGTACTTC.

This clone was seen just once. The J gene is TRBJ1-3, the V gene TRBV2, with 8 positions matching TRBD1. V shed 9 bases and J 8 bases; nucleotides not matched to a gene: 9. The CDR3 loop spans 13 amino acids. The germline gives CDR1 SNHLY, CDR2 FYNNEI. For the CDR3, the DNA is TGTGCCAGAAAAAGGACAGGGTTGGACACCATATATTTT. Amino acid sequence: CARKRTGLDTIYF.

This chain connects TRBV27 to TRBJ1-1; possible D gene TRBD1, 6 bases. The CDR3 is made up of 16 amino acids. In germline, CDR1 is MNHEY, CDR2 SMNVEV (reference sequence). The V gene lost 2 bases and the J gene lost 1 base, with 14 bases spanning the gap. Here the CDR3 reads CASSLTGAVRNTEAFF. CDR3 bases: TGTGCCAGCAGTTTAACGGGGGCGGTTAGGAACACTGAAGCTTTCTTT.

The V and J genes are TRBV6-5 and TRBJ1-2; 10 nucleotides match TRBD1. Germline CDR1 reads MNHEY; CDR2 reads SVGAGI. This CDR3 has 15 amino acids. The J segment lost 4 bases and the V segment lost 5 bases, leaving 7 bases of the junction unmatched. CDR3 sequence reads: CASSPTGQGGYGYTF. The DNA of the CDR3 is TGTGCCAGCAGTCCTACCGGACAGGGGGGCTATGGCTACACCTTC.

This clone has only a few counts. This rearrangement joins TRBV5-1 to TRBJ2-2; no reliable D call. Trimming took off 0 bases at V and 2 bases at J, with 2 bases between the two ends. Germline CDR1 SGHRS, CDR2 YFSETQ. This CDR3 has 13 amino acids. The CDR3: CASSLDNTGELFF. The CDR3 DNA is TGCGCCAGCAGCTTGGACAACACCGGGGAGCTGTTTTTT.

CDR3 amino acids: CAISDRSANYGYTF. CDR3 coding DNA: TGTGCCATCAGTGATAGGTCTGCTAACTATGGCTACACCTTC. The rearrangement joins TRBV10-3 to TRBJ1-2; D is unclear. The CDR3 totals 14 residues. V was pared by 3 bases and J by 0 bases, with 8 bases between. From germline, CDR1 is ENHRY and CDR2 SYGVKD.

The chain joins TRBV4-3 to TRBJ2-1, with 12 bases lining up with TRBD2. V lost 4 bases, J lost 7 bases, and 14 bases stayed unmatched. The CDR3 consists of 18 residues. CDR1 is LGHNA, CDR2 YSLEER, per germline. CDR3 in amino acids: CASSRFPWLAGGGNEQFF. CDR3 bases: TGCGCCAGCAGCCGCTTTCCCTGGCTAGCGGGAGGGGGTAATGAGCAGTTCTTC.

The CDR3 region has the DNA TGTGCCAGCAGTGGGGGACTCTACAATGAGCAGTTCTTC. Translated, it gives CASSGGLYNEQFF. The V gene is TRBV27, the J gene TRBJ2-1, with D perhaps matching TRBD2 (6 bases). V lost 5 bases, J lost 3 bases, and 8 bases lay in between. This CDR3 is built from 13 residues. Looked up from germline, CDR1 is MNHEY and CDR2 is SMNVEV (reference sequence).